One and the same sample provided the 12 T cell receptor beta chains below, sequenced in a study of T-cell reconstitution after alpha-beta-depleted transplantation in children. Unique molecular identifiers featured in how the TCRbeta library was prepared. TCRdb reprocessed the PCR reads with MiXCR, giving one entry per CDR3 protein. Of 350,000 to 500,000 distinct CDR3 sequences listed, around two fifths are singletons. The input for sequencing was PBMCs, taken before TCRalphabeta/CD19-depleted stem cell transplant. The origin of the receptors is a girl aged 2 to 10 with aplastic anemia, due to receive a stem cell transplant.

V usage is TRBV20-1 and J usage is TRBJ2-1; possibly TRBD2 for D (6 bases). V lost 0 bases and J lost 9, with 18 bases in between. The CDR3 is 15 residues long. Germline CDR1 reads DFQATT; CDR2 reads SNEGSKA (reference sequence). For the CDR3, the DNA is TGCAGTGCTAGAGAGGTAGCGGTAAATTGGGGTGAGCAGTTCTTC. Protein sequence: CSAREVAVNWGEQFF.

Ten or more counts support this clonotype. This chain links TRBV20-1 with TRBJ2-1, with no clear D. This CDR3 spans 14 amino acids. Germline CDR1 and CDR2: DFQATT and SNEGSKA (reference sequence). With 4 bases removed from V and 5 bases from J, the gap between germline ends came to 15 bases. The CDR3 protein is CSATKLWGNNEQFF. CDR3 coding DNA: TGCAGTGCTACGAAGCTGTGGGGAAACAATGAGCAGTTCTTC.

The chain combines TRBV6-5 with TRBJ2-1; 10 nucleotides match TRBD1. Unmatched junction bases numbered 5, after V lost 2 bases and J lost 4 bases. The CDR3 length is 16 residues. Germline V gene sequence: CDR1 MNHEY, CDR2 SVGAGI. CDR3: CASSYPSGQGYNEQFF. For the CDR3, the DNA is TGTGCCAGCAGTTACCCATCGGGACAGGGGTACAATGAGCAGTTCTTC.

This clonotype appeared many times. The chain carries TRBV12-3 or TRBV12-4 and TRBJ1-1; D call uncertain. The CDR3 sequence is 13 residues long. V lost 2 bases and J 5 bases, leaving 9 bases between the germline ends. The CDR3 sequence is CASSLRERTEAFF. CDR3 DNA sequence: TGTGCCAGCAGTTTAAGGGAGAGGACTGAAGCTTTCTTT.

This clonotype was picked up many times. The chain uses TRBV2 and TRBJ2-7; D may be TRBD2 (5 bases). The V gene's germline CDR1 is SNHLY and CDR2 FYNNEI. The ends were cut back, 8 bases at V and 6 bases at J, with 11 bases in the middle. The CDR3 has 11 residues. The CDR3 nucleotides read TGTGCCAGCGCCCGGAGGACCGAGCAGTACTTC. It specifies CASARRTEQYF.

The chain employs TRBV9 and TRBJ2-7; a weak D match, TRBD2 (6 bases). Germline loops: CDR1 SGDLS, CDR2 YYNGEE. CDR3 length: 15 residues. The ends were cut back, 0 bases at V and 4 bases at J, with 14 bases in the middle. This chain's CDR3 is CASSVGPSDSYEQYF. The CDR3 DNA follows: TGTGCCAGCAGCGTAGGCCCTAGCGACTCATACGAGCAGTACTTC.

In its sample, this clonotype was seen a few times. The chain carries TRBV6-1 and TRBJ2-5, with D possibly TRBD1 on 5 matching bases. CDR1 is MNHNS, CDR2 SASEGT, per germline. The CDR3 is made up of 14 amino acids. The germline V and J ends were trimmed by 5 bases and 2 bases, with 12 bases remaining between them. CDR3 residues: CASSPRQNQETQYF. DNA for the CDR3: TGTGCCAGCAGTCCGCGACAGAATCAAGAGACCCAGTACTTC.

In DNA, the CDR3 is TGTGCCAGCAGCTCTAGCGTAGGGGAGCAGTTCTTC. Amino acids: CASSSSVGEQFF. V gene TRBV12-3 or TRBV12-4 combines with J gene TRBJ2-1; tentative D call: TRBD2 (6 bases). V lost 6 bases, J lost 10 bases, and 13 bases lay in between. The CDR3 totals 12 residues.

The J gene is TRBJ2-5, the V gene TRBV28; D is undetermined. The CDR3 loop spans 15 amino acids. The germline CDR1 and CDR2 sequences are MDHEN and SYDVKM. V was cut by 6 bases and J by 2 bases, with 16 bases left in between. The CDR3 reads CASSPQWKDQETQYF. The CDR3 DNA reads as TGTGCCAGCAGCCCCCAATGGAAGGATCAAGAGACCCAGTACTTC.

This sequence joins TRBV28 and TRBJ2-7; tentative D call: TRBD1 (6 bases). The V end was cut by 9 bases, the J end by 0 bases, with 12 bases between. Per the germline V gene, CDR1 is MDHEN and CDR2 is SYDVKM. The CDR3 has 13 amino acids. CDR3 amino acids: CASLDRLSYEQYF. The CDR3 nucleotides are TGTGCCAGTCTAGACAGGCTCTCCTACGAGCAGTACTTC.

V and J are TRBV24-1 and TRBJ2-5; 14 nucleotides align to TRBD2. CDR1 KGHDR and CDR2 SFDVKD come from the germline V gene. The J segment lost 5 bases and the V segment lost 3 bases, leaving 4 bases of the junction unmatched. The CDR3 runs to 16 residues. CDR3 sequence: CATSDGLAGGRETQYF. The CDR3, as DNA: TGTGCCACCAGTGATGGACTAGCGGGGGGCCGGGAGACCCAGTACTTC.

This clonotype has only a few counts. The rearrangement links TRBV7-9 to TRBJ2-1; perhaps D is TRBD1 or TRBD2 (5 bases each). V gave up 3 bases and J gave up 6 bases, with 12 bases separating them. The CDR3 runs to 14 residues. CDR1 and CDR2 from the germline V gene are SEHNR and FQNEAQ (reference sequence). This CDR3 reads CASSLGRVANEQFF. CDR3 coding DNA: TGTGCCAGCAGCTTGGGGCGGGTCGCCAATGAGCAGTTCTTC.